Listed below are T cell receptor beta chains from one sample, sequenced in a study of blood T cells in healthy people across ages. A single record per CDR3 protein comes from TCRdb applying MiXCR to the 5' RACE reads. The table records about 290,000 distinct CDR3 sequences, 25% to 30% of them present only once. Sequenced input: blood. Receptor source: a woman in her seventies in good health. The conserved cysteine and the conserved F or W are not part of the CDR3 here.

V gene,CDR3 protein
TRBV2,ASTGTGGGNSPLH
TRBV27,ASSGIISSEQY
TRBV11-2,ASSVELAVYSGELF
TRBV20-1,SARDYQVQPQH
TRBV7-2,ASSLAEGTDQLYEQY
TRBV6-5,ASSYRTSVDTQY
TRBV28,ASKGQNKFGSEQF
TRBV20-1,SAETREPYEQY
TRBV6-1,ASSEALLVAGADTQY
TRBV18,ASSPLVGGVDYGYT
TRBV5-1,ASSPGPDQETQY
TRBV19,ASGLGGSYNEQF
TRBV7-6,ASSLTQPGLAANEQF
TRBV7-2,ASSLEAGANQPQH
TRBV20-1,SARDTLSGTGY
TRBV12-3/TRBV12-4,ASSFSSIQGEQY